These 7 T cell receptor beta chains came from one sample sequenced in a study of cytomegalovirus exposure and HLA in healthy donors. It was with 60 Vbeta and 13 Jbeta primers that the PCR ran. Data came from immunoSEQ multiplex PCR; TCRdb stores just in-frame clones and leaves some out. Among 110,000 or so clones listed, roughly two thirds were seen once. Sequenced sample: PBMCs. The source is a man aged 18-30 years in good health and CMV-seropositive.

This chain joins TRBV7-9 and TRBJ1-2; the match to TRBD1 covers 7 bases. Germline values: CDR1 SEHNR, CDR2 FQNEAQ (reference sequence). This CDR3 is built from 15 residues. V was clipped by 4 bases and J by 2 bases; unmatched bases: 7. The CDR3 protein is CASSSTTRGNYGYTF. The CDR3 nucleotides are TGTGCCAGCAGCTCGACTACCAGGGGGAACTATGGCTACACCTTC.

The chain couples TRBV9 to TRBJ2-7; 7 nucleotides line up with TRBD2. V lost 0 bases and J lost 2; bases outside the gene matches: 5. There are 15 residues in the CDR3. CDR1 SGDLS and CDR2 YYNGEE come from the germline V gene. Here the CDR3 reads CASSVDGTTTYEQYF. CDR3 DNA: TGTGCCAGCAGCGTAGATGGGACTACTACCTACGAGCAGTACTTC.

V usage is TRBV5-1 and J usage is TRBJ2-1; 8 nucleotides agree with TRBD2. Germline values: CDR1 SGHRS, CDR2 YFSETQ. The CDR3 runs to 15 residues. V shed 5 bases, J shed 2 bases, and the junction held 6 bases outside the gene matches. CDR3 sequence reads: CASRLRGDPYNEQFF. For the CDR3, the DNA is TGCGCCAGCAGATTGCGGGGGGATCCCTACAATGAGCAGTTCTTC.

This clone has only a few counts. The rearrangement uses TRBV29-1 and TRBJ2-7; weak D call: TRBD2 (7 bases). CDR1 and CDR2 (germline): SQVTM, ANQGSEA. The V gene lost 6 bases and the J gene lost 4 bases, with 13 bases spanning the gap. This CDR3 spans 12 amino acids. DNA of the CDR3: TGCAGCGTCGCGAGGGGGGGATACGAGCAGTACTTC. Amino acid sequence: CSVARGGYEQYF.

As for this clone: Other DNA sequences in this sample translate to the same CDR3. The genes are TRBV5-1 and TRBJ2-7; 8 nucleotides align to TRBD1. Germline trimming cut 4 bases from V and 1 base from J; bases unmatched to any gene: 1. This CDR3 is 13 amino acids long. CDR1 SGHRS and CDR2 YFSETQ come from the germline V gene. Here the CDR3 DNA reads TGCGCCAGCAGCCGGGACAGGTCCTACGAGCAGTACTTC. Its translation is CASSRDRSYEQYF.

This clone appeared a few times. The chain is built from TRBV13 and TRBJ2-2; 8 bases agree with TRBD1. The CDR3 consists of 17 residues. CDR1 and CDR2 (germline): PRHDT, FYEKMQ (reference sequence). V lost 4 bases and J lost 4; bases outside the gene matches: 11. The CDR3 sequence: CASSSGQAGGGTGELFF. In DNA form, the CDR3 reads TGTGCCAGCAGCTCTGGTCAGGCAGGGGGCGGCACCGGGGAGCTGTTTTTT.

The DNA for the CDR3 is TGCGCCAGCAGCCTAAGCGGGGTGAACACCGGGGAGCTGTTTTTT. This codes for CASSLSGVNTGELFF. The chain joins TRBV4-1 to TRBJ2-2; 7 nucleotides align to TRBD2. CDR1 MGHRA and CDR2 YSYEKL come from the germline V gene. V gave up 4 bases and J gave up 1 base; unmatched junction bases: 3. This CDR3 region has 15 residues.